This T cell receptor beta chain was profiled in a study of blood T cell repertoires in COVID-19. There are 14 residues in the CDR3. The V gene end was trimmed by 8 bases and the J gene end by 0 bases; junction bases not matched to a gene: 3. The V gene's germline CDR1 is SNHLY and CDR2 FYNNEI. Cohort assignment relied on participant-reported clinical history. Using immunoSEQ multiplex PCR, the repertoire was profiled, and TCRdb retains in-frame clones only, with some absent. The top ten clones hold around 3.3% of a sample with about 240,000 clones, around 87% of them seen once. The chain is built from TRBV2 and TRBJ1-4; 7 nucleotides match TRBD1. What was sequenced was PBMCs or T cells enriched from blood (not recorded which). This TCR was sampled from a woman aged 40 to 50 with acute COVID-19. The CDR3, as DNA: TGTGCCAGCCAAGGGGGCACAACTAATGAAAAACTGTTTTTT. Amino acid sequence: CASQGGTTNEKLFF.